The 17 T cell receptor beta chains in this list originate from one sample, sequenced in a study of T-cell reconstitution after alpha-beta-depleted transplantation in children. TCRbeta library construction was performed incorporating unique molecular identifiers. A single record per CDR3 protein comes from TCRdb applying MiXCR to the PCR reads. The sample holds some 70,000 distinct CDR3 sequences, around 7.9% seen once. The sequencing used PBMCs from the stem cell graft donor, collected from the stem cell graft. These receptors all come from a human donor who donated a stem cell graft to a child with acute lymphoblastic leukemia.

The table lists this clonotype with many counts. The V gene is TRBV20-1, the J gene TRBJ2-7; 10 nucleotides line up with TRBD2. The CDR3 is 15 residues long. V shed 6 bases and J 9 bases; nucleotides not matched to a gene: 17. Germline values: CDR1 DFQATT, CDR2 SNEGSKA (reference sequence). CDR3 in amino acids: CSATPGRLAGERQYF. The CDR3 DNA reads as TGCAGTGCAACCCCCGGAAGGCTAGCGGGAGAGCGGCAGTACTTC.

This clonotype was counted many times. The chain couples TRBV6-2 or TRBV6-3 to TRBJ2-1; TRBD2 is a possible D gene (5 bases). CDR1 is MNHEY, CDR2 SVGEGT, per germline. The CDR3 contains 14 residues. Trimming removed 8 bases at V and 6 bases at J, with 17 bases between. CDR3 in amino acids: CASGPSLAINEQFF. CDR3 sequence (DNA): TGTGCCAGCGGGCCCTCTCTAGCCATCAATGAGCAGTTCTTC.

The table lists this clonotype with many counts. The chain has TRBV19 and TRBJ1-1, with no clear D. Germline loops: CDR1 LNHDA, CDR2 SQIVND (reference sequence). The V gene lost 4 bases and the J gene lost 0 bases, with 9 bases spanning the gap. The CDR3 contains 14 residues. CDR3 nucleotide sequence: TGTGCCAGTAGTAGGGCCACATTGAACACTGAAGCTTTCTTT. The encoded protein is CASSRATLNTEAFF.

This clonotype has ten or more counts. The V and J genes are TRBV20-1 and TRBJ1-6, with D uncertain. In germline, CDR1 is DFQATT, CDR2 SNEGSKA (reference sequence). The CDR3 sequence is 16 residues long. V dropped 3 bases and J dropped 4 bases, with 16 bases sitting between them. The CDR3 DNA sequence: TGCAGTGCTAGTATTCTCGGACGGGGTTATAATTCACCCCTCCACTTT. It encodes CSASILGRGYNSPLHF.

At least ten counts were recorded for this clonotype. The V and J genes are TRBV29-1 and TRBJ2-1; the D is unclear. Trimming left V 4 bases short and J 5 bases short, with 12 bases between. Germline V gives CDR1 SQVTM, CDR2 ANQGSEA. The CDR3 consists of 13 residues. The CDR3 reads CSVGGSRNNEQFF. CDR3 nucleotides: TGCAGCGTTGGGGGTAGCAGGAACAATGAGCAGTTCTTC.

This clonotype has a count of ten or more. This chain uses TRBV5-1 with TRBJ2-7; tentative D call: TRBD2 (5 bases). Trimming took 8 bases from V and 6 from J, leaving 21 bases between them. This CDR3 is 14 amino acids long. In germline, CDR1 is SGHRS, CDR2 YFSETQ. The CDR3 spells CASRATSGGREQYF. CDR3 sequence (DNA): TGCGCCAGTCGCGCCACGTCCGGAGGTCGCGAGCAGTACTTC.

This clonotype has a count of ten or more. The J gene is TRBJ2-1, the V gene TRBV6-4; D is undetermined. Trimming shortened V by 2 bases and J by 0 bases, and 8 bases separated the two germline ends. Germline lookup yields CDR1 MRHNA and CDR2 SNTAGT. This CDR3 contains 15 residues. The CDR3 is CASSDHMGSYNEQFF. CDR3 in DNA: TGTGCCAGCAGTGACCACATGGGCTCCTACAATGAGCAGTTCTTC.

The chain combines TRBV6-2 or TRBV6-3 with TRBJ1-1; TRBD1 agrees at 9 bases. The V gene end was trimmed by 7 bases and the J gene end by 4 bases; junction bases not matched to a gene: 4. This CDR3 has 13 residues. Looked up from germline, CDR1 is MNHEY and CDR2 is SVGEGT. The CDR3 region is CASKGTGSTEAFF. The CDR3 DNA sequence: TGTGCCAGCAAGGGGACAGGGAGCACTGAAGCTTTCTTT.

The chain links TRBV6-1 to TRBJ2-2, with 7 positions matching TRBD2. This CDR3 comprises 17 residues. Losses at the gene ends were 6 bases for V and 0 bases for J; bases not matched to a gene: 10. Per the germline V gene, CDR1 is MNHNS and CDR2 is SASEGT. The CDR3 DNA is TGTGCCAGCAGACCCGACCGCGGGGGAGCGAACACCGGGGAGCTGTTTTTT. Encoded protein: CASRPDRGGANTGELFF.

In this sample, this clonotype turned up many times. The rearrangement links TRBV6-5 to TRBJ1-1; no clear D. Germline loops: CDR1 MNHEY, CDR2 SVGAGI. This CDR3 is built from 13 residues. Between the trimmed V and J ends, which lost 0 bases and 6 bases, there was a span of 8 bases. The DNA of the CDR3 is TGTGCCAGCAGTTACTCGAGAGGGTCTGAAGCTTTCTTT. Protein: CASSYSRGSEAFF.

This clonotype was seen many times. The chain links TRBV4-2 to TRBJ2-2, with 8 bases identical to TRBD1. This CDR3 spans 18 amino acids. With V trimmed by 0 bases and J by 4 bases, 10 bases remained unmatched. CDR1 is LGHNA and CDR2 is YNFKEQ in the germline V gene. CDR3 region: CASSQEGQGAPGTGELFF. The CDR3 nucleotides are TGTGCCAGCAGCCAAGAGGGGCAGGGGGCGCCGGGCACCGGGGAGCTGTTTTTT.

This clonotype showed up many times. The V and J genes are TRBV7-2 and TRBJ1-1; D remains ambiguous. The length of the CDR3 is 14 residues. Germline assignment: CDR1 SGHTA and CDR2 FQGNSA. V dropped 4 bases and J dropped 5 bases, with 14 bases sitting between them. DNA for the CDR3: TGTGCCAGCAGCTATCCGGGGAGGAAAACTGAAGCTTTCTTT. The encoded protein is CASSYPGRKTEAFF. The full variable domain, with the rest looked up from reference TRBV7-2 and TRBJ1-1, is GAGVSQSPSNKVTEKGKDVELRCDPISGHTALYWYRQSLGQGLEFLIYFQGNSAPDKSGLPSDRFSAERTGGSVSTLTIQRTQQEDSAVYLCASSYPGRKTEAFFGQGTRLTVV.

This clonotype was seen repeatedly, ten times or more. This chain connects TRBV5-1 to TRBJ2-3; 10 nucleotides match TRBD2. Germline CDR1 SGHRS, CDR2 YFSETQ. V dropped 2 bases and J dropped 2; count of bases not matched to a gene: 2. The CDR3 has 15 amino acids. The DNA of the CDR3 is TGCGCCAGCAGCTTCGGACTAGCGGCCACAGATACGCAGTATTTT. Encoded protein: CASSFGLAATDTQYF.

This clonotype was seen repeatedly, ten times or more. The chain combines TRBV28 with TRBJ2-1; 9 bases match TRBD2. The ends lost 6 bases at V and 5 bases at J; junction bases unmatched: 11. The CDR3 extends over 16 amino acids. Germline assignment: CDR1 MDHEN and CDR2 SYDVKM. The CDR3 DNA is TGTGCCAGCAGCCCAGACTCTTTAGCGGGAGACAATGAGCAGTTCTTC. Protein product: CASSPDSLAGDNEQFF.

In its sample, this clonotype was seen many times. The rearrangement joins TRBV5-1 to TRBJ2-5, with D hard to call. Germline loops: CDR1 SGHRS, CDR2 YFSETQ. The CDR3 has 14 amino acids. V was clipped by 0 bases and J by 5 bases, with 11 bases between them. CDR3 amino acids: CASSLVHPFETQYF. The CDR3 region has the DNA TGCGCCAGCAGCTTGGTACACCCCTTCGAGACCCAGTACTTC.

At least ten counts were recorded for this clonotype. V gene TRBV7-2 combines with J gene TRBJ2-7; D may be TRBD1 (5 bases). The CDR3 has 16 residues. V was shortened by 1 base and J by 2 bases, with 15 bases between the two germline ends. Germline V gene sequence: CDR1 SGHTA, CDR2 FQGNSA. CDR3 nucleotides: TGTGCCAGCAGCTTAGTTTCAGGGAAGAGTACCTACGAGCAGTACTTC. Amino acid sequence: CASSLVSGKSTYEQYF.

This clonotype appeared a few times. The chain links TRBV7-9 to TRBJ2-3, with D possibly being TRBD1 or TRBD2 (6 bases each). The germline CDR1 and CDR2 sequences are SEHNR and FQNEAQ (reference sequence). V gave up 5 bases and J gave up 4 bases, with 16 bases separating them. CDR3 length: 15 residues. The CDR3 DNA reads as TGTGCCAGCAGCCTCCCGGGGGCCACTCCAGATACGCAGTATTTT. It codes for CASSLPGATPDTQYF.